This paragraph covers one T cell receptor beta chain sequence. The data were produced by immunoSEQ multiplex PCR, yet TCRdb's version contains in-frame clones alone and is incomplete. The sample records over 100,000 clones, roughly four fifths being singletons. The data stem from a study of blood T cell repertoires in COVID-19. The wider study: Acute and convalescent COVID-19 samples came from the United States, Italy and Spain.

Germline V gene data show CDR1 as SGHDT and CDR2 as YYEEEE. The CDR3 is 13 residues long. Trimming pared 2 bases from V and 10 bases from J, leaving 13 bases between. The chain recombines TRBV5-6 with TRBJ1-5, with D possibly TRBD1 on 5 matching bases. Source material: peripheral blood. This TCR came from a man in his sixties with acute or convalescent COVID-19. The CDR3 nucleotides read TGTGCCAGCAGCTTACAACAGGTCGAACCCCAGCATTTT. This codes for CASSLQQVEPQHF. Drawing the rest from reference TRBV5-6 and TRBJ1-5, the complete variable domain is DAGVTQSPTHLIKTRGQQVTLRCSPKSGHDTVSWYQQALGQGPQFIFQYYEEEERQRGNFPDRFSGHQFPNYSSELNVNALLLGDSALYLCASSLQQVEPQHFGDGTRLSIL.